This is a list of T cell receptor beta chains from one sample in a study of T-cell memory formation after mild COVID-19. In TCRdb, the 5' RACE reads were re-called with MiXCR into one record per CDR3 protein. The table lists some 160,000 distinct CDR3 sequences, 25% to 40% of them singletons. Sequencing input: PBMCs or a T cell subset sorted from them (not recorded which). All receptors come from an adult woman who had mild COVID-19 (a few samples of this study predate the infection). Cell type and time point are not known. Each CDR3 is given with its conserved first and last residue. The D gene is left open where the match is weak. Size is stated for part of the rows, as once, few or many counts, or as a class when the clone is expanded.

abundance	d_gene	v_gene	j_gene	CDR3aa	CDR3nt
few	.	TRBV7-9	TRBJ1-1	CASSLAAGLAEAFF	TGTGCCAGCAGCTTAGCGGCAGGGTTGGCTGAAGCTTTCTTT
few	.	TRBV7-9	TRBJ2-3	CASSLLAGRTDTQYF	TGTGCCAGCAGCCTCCTCGCGGGGCGCACAGATACGCAGTATTTT
.	.	TRBV9	TRBJ2-2	CASSPTSAGELFF	TGTGCCAGCAGCCCGACCTCAGCCGGGGAGCTGTTTTTT
few	.	TRBV7-8	TRBJ2-3	CASSLAAIDTQYF	TGTGCCAGCAGCTTAGCAGCGATAGATACGCAGTATTTT
.	.	TRBV7-6	TRBJ2-5	CASSNMGVSGIGGETQYF	TGTGCCAGCAGCAACATGGGAGTAAGCGGCATAGGTGGAGAGACCCAGTACTTC
once	TRBD2	TRBV24-1	TRBJ2-1	CATSDSRGLAGNEQFF	TGTGCCACCAGTGATTCCCGGGGACTAGCGGGAAATGAGCAGTTCTTC
few	.	TRBV29-1	TRBJ2-7	CSVVTGRYEQYF	TGCAGCGTGGTGACGGGGAGATACGAGCAGTACTTC
.	TRBD1	TRBV6-5	TRBJ1-6	CASRPPGTGDGSPLHF	TGTGCCAGCAGACCGCCCGGGACAGGGGATGGTTCACCCCTCCACTTT
.	TRBD2	TRBV24-1	TRBJ2-1	CATSTSGSGNEQFF	TGTGCCACCTCTACTAGCGGGAGTGGCAATGAGCAGTTCTTC
.	.	TRBV3-1	TRBJ2-7	CASSQDFLDHRGYSYEQYF	TGTGCCAGCAGCCAAGATTTTCTGGACCACCGGGGCTACTCCTACGAGCAGTACTTC
few	.	TRBV6-5	TRBJ1-6	CASSYSNSPLHF	TGTGCCAGCAGTTACTCGAACTCACCCCTCCACTTT
.	.	TRBV27	TRBJ2-3	CASSSGTKTDTQYF	TGTGCCAGCAGTTCCGGGACGAAAACAGATACGCAGTATTTT
.	.	TRBV3-1	TRBJ2-1	CASSPLTREGHEQFF	TGTGCCAGCAGCCCTTTGACGAGGGAAGGGCATGAGCAGTTCTTC
.	TRBD1	TRBV15	TRBJ1-3	CDIEGQRNTIYF	TGTGACATCGAGGGACAGCGAAACACCATATATTTT
.	TRBD2	TRBV20-1	TRBJ2-1	CSASSSGSWDEQFF	TGCAGTGCTAGCTCTAGCGGGAGTTGGGATGAGCAGTTCTTC
.	TRBD1	TRBV12-3/TRBV12-4	TRBJ2-7	CASSFGTGTVYEQYF	TGTGCCAGCAGTTTCGGGACAGGGACGGTATACGAGCAGTACTTC
few	.	TRBV7-9	TRBJ2-1	CASNQQGSPYNEQFF	TGTGCCAGCAACCAACAGGGAAGCCCCTACAATGAGCAGTTCTTC
many	.	TRBV4-3	TRBJ2-1	CASSQDASKSSYNEQFF	TGCGCCAGCAGCCAAGACGCCTCCAAGAGCTCCTACAATGAGCAGTTCTTC
.	TRBD2	TRBV10-3	TRBJ2-5	CAISGTSGSETQYF	TGTGCCATCAGTGGGACTAGCGGGAGTGAGACCCAGTACTTC
.	.	TRBV19	TRBJ2-2	CASTGGHLVSGELFF	TGTGCCAGTACCGGGGGCCACCTGGTGTCCGGGGAGCTGTTTTTT
.	TRBD1	TRBV4-2	TRBJ2-7	CASSQEDGQGREQYF	TGTGCCAGCAGCCAAGAAGACGGACAGGGGCGAGAGCAGTACTTC
few	TRBD2	TRBV12-3/TRBV12-4	TRBJ2-1	CASIRGTSLDEQFF	TGTGCCAGCATCCGGGGGACTAGCCTAGATGAGCAGTTCTTC
few	.	TRBV30	TRBJ2-1	CAWTGHSSYNEQFF	TGTGCCTGGACTGGGCATAGCTCCTACAATGAGCAGTTCTTC
few	.	TRBV5-1	TRBJ1-6	CASSSGAGNSPLHF	TGCGCCAGCAGCTCCGGGGCCGGGAATTCACCCCTCCACTTT
.	.	TRBV29-1	TRBJ2-3	CSVEGAVDTQYF	TGCAGCGTTGAGGGGGCTGTCGATACGCAGTATTTT
few	.	TRBV2	TRBJ2-3	CASSVAVLTDTQYF	TGTGCCAGCAGTGTAGCGGTACTCACAGATACGCAGTATTTT
.	TRBD2	TRBV9	TRBJ2-1	CASSSLAGGAHEQFF	TGTGCCAGCAGCTCCCTAGCGGGGGGTGCTCATGAGCAGTTCTTC
.	.	TRBV5-4	TRBJ1-2	CASSFLSYRENYGYTF	TGTGCCAGCAGCTTCCTAAGTTATAGAGAGAACTATGGCTACACCTTC